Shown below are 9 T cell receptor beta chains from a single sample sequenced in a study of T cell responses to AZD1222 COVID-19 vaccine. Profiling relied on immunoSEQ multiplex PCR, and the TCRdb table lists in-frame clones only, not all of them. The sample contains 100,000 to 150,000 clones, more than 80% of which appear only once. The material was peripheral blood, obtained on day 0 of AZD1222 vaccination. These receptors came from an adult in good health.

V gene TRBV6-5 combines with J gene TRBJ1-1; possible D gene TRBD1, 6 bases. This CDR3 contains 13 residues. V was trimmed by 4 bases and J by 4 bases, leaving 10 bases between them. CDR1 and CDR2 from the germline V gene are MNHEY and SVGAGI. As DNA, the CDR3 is TGTGCCAGCAGTTCCACAGGGAGCACTGAAGCTTTCTTT. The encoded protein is CASSSTGSTEAFF.

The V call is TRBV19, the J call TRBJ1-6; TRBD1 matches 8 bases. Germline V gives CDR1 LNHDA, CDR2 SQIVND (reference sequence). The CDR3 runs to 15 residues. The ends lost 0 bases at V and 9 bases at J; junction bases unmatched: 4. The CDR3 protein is CASSIDGQGRSPLHF. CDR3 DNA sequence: TGTGCCAGTAGTATAGACGGACAGGGACGTTCACCCCTCCACTTT. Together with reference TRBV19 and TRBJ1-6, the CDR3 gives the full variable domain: DGGITQSPKYLFRKEGQNVTLSCEQNLNHDAMYWYRQDPGQGLRLIYYSQIVNDFQKGDIAEGYSVSREKKESFPLTVTSAQKNPTAFYLCASSIDGQGRSPLHFGNGTRLTVT.

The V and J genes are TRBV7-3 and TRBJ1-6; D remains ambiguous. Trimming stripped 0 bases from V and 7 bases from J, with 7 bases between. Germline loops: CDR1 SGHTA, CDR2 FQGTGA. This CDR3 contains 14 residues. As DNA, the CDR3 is TGTGCCAGCAGCTTAACCAGTACGAATTCACCCCTCCACTTT. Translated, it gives CASSLTSTNSPLHF.

As DNA, the CDR3 is TGTGCTAGTGGTTTATCAGGGGGAACTGAAGCTTTCTTT. It encodes CASGLSGGTEAFF. This chain links TRBV12-5 with TRBJ1-1; 7 nucleotides line up with TRBD1. J gave up 5 bases and V 3 bases, and 3 bases lay outside the gene matches. The CDR3 is made up of 13 amino acids. Germline-derived CDR1 and CDR2 are LGHNT and FRNRAP. The full variable domain, rest sourced from reference TRBV12-5 and TRBJ1-1, is DARVTQTPRHKVTEMGQEVTMRCQPILGHNTVFWYRQTMMQGLELLAYFRNRAPLDDSGMPKDRFSAEMPDATLATLKIQPSEPRDSAVYFCASGLSGGTEAFFGQGTRLTVV.

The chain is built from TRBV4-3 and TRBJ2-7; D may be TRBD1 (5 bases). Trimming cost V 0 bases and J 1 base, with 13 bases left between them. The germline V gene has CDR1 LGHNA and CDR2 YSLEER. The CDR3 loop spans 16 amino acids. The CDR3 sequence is CASSQDWAGLSYEQYF. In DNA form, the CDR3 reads TGCGCCAGCAGCCAAGATTGGGCAGGGCTTTCCTACGAGCAGTACTTC.

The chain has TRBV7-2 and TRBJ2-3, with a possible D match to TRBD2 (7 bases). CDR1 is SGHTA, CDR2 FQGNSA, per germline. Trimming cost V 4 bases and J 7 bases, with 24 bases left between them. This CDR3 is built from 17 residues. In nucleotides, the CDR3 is TGTGCCAGCAGCTCCCTCCGGAGTCGGGGGGCACGAAATACGCAGTATTTT. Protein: CASSSLRSRGARNTQYF. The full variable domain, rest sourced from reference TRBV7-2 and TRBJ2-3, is GAGVSQSPSNKVTEKGKDVELRCDPISGHTALYWYRQSLGQGLEFLIYFQGNSAPDKSGLPSDRFSAERTGGSVSTLTIQRTQQEDSAVYLCASSSLRSRGARNTQYFGPGTRLTVL.

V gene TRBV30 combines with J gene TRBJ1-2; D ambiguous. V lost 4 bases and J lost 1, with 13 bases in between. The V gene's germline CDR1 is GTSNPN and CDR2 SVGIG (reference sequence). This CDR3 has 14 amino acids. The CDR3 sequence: CAWTYKRDNYGYTF. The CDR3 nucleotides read TGTGCCTGGACCTATAAAAGGGATAACTATGGCTACACCTTC.

The DNA of the CDR3 is TGTGCCAGCAGGTACCCAGATTCACCCCTCCACTTT. It yields the protein CASRYPDSPLHF. V usage is TRBV6-2 or TRBV6-3 and J usage is TRBJ1-6; D is ambiguous. The germline V gene encodes CDR1 MNHEY and CDR2 SVGEGT. V gave up 6 bases and J gave up 8 bases, with 8 bases separating them. The CDR3 runs to 12 residues.

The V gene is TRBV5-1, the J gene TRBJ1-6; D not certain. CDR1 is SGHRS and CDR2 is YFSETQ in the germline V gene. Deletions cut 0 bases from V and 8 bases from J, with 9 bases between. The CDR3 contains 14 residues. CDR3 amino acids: CASSLGPPDSPLHF. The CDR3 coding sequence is TGCGCCAGCAGCTTGGGACCGCCTGATTCACCCCTCCACTTT.